The 14 T cell receptor beta chains below all came from one sample that was sequenced in a study of identical twins. TCRdb ran MiXCR on the 5' RACE reads and lists one entry per CDR3 protein. Of 350,000 to 500,000 distinct CDR3 sequences listed, about 18% are singletons. The sequencing sample was made of naive T cells sorted from blood. The receptors shown here come from a man over 45 in good health.

This clonotype was found once. The J gene is TRBJ2-2, the V gene TRBV19; D is uncertain. Between the trimmed V and J ends, which lost 3 bases and 7 bases, there was a span of 6 bases. CDR1 LNHDA and CDR2 SQIVND come from the germline V gene (reference sequence). The CDR3 is 12 amino acids. The CDR3: CASSIYLGELFF. The CDR3 DNA is TGTGCCAGTAGTATCTATCTCGGGGAGCTGTTTTTT.

This clonotype came up a few times. This rearrangement joins TRBV7-2 to TRBJ2-1; D tentatively reads TRBD1 or TRBD2 (5 bases each). The V and J ends lost 5 bases and 9 bases respectively, with 17 bases between them. The CDR3 totals 14 residues. Looked up from germline, CDR1 is SGHTA and CDR2 is FQGNSA. CDR3 DNA sequence: TGTGCCAGCAGCCCCCACCGGGGCTCGGGTGAGCAGTTCTTC. It translates to CASSPHRGSGEQFF.

The chain carries TRBV11-2 and TRBJ2-3; D unclear. The CDR3 consists of 13 residues. CDR1 is SGHAT and CDR2 is FQNNGV in the germline V gene. V was trimmed by 0 bases and J by 4 bases, leaving 5 bases between them. In DNA, the CDR3 is TGTGCCAGCAGCTTAGAGACCCCAGATACGCAGTATTTT. The encoded protein is CASSLETPDTQYF.

This clonotype was seen a few times. The chain employs TRBV7-3 and TRBJ2-1; unclear D gene. V was shortened by 5 bases and J by 4 bases, with 12 bases between the two germline ends. CDR1 is SGHTA and CDR2 is FQGTGA in the germline V gene. The CDR3 extends over 14 amino acids. The CDR3 region is CASSPGGDYNEQFF. Here the CDR3 DNA reads TGTGCCAGCAGCCCCGGTGGGGATTACAATGAGCAGTTCTTC.

V usage is TRBV7-3 and J usage is TRBJ2-2; TRBD2 agrees at 7 bases. CDR1 SGHTA and CDR2 FQGTGA come from the germline V gene. V was clipped by 4 bases and J by 0 bases; unmatched bases: 5. The CDR3 runs to 16 residues. DNA for the CDR3: TGTGCCAGCAGCTCCAGCGGGGACGCGAACACCGGGGAGCTGTTTTTT. Its protein product is CASSSSGDANTGELFF.

This clonotype was seen at least ten times. The V and J genes are TRBV24-1 and TRBJ2-4, with a possible D match to TRBD1 (7 bases). V lost 0 bases, J lost 8 bases, and 10 bases lay in between. The CDR3 spans 14 residues. Per germline, CDR1 KGHDR and CDR2 SFDVKD. DNA for the CDR3: TGTGCCACCAGTGATTTGACAGGGGAGGACATTCAGTACTTC. It translates to CATSDLTGEDIQYF.

The chain employs TRBV5-1 and TRBJ2-3; D is undetermined. The CDR3 is 15 residues long. CDR1 and CDR2 from the germline V gene are SGHRS and YFSETQ. The V end lost 0 bases, the J end lost 1 base, and 9 bases lay between the germline ends. CDR3 coding DNA: TGCGCCAGCAGCTTGGTATCGTGGCGCACAGATACGCAGTATTTT. Its protein is CASSLVSWRTDTQYF.

This clonotype has a count of ten or more. The rearrangement links TRBV20-1 to TRBJ2-7; D ambiguous. V was pared by 0 bases and J by 2 bases, with 11 bases between. CDR1 is DFQATT, CDR2 SNEGSKA, per germline (reference sequence). The CDR3 consists of 14 residues. In nucleotides, the CDR3 is TGCAGTGCTAGAGAATATACAGCCACCTACGAGCAGTACTTC. This sequence encodes CSAREYTATYEQYF.

This clonotype showed up just a few times. The chain is built from TRBV5-1 and TRBJ2-6; D ambiguous. In germline, CDR1 is SGHRS, CDR2 YFSETQ. The V end was cut by 4 bases, the J end by 0 bases, with 11 bases between. CDR3 size: 16 residues. This CDR3 is CASSRFFISGANVLTF. The CDR3 coding sequence is TGCGCCAGCAGCCGATTTTTCATCTCTGGGGCCAACGTCCTGACTTTC.

The chain is built from TRBV11-2 and TRBJ1-5; D not resolved. The CDR3 has 13 residues. The germline CDR1 and CDR2 sequences are SGHAT and FQNNGV. Trimming removed 6 bases at V and 2 bases at J, with 8 bases between. The CDR3 loop reads CASSQVGNQPQHF. The CDR3 DNA is TGTGCCAGCAGTCAAGTAGGCAATCAGCCCCAGCATTTT. Complete variable domain (other parts from reference TRBV11-2 and TRBJ1-5): EAGVAQSPRYKIIEKRQSVAFWCNPISGHATLYWYQQILGQGPKLLIQFQNNGVVDDSQLPKDRFSAERLKGVDSTLKIQPAKLEDSAVYLCASSQVGNQPQHFGDGTRLSIL.

This clonotype was detected many times. As DNA, the CDR3 is TGCGCCAGCAGCCAAGGTCCGACAGGGAGGTCCAAGTTCTTC. Translated: CASSQGPTGRSKFF. This chain uses TRBV4-3 with TRBJ2-1; perhaps TRBD1 as D (7 bases). The germline V gene has CDR1 LGHNA and CDR2 YSLEER. The germline V and J ends were trimmed by 1 base and 14 bases, with 18 bases remaining between them. CDR3 length: 14 amino acids.

Points on this clonotype: This could be a read error, since a much larger clone is one nucleotide away. The rearrangement links TRBV20-1 to TRBJ2-5; D remains unclear. CDR1 DFQATT and CDR2 SNEGSKA come from the germline V gene (reference sequence). The length of the CDR3 is 15 residues. Trimming pared 5 bases from V and 0 bases from J, leaving 16 bases between. The CDR3 region has the DNA TGCAGTGCTGGTTCAGTCTCCCGGCACCAAGAGACCCAGTACTTC. This codes for CSAGSVSRHQETQYF.

The CDR3 region is CASSQDPDKYQETQYF. The DNA for the CDR3 is TGCGCCAGCAGCCAAGATCCGGACAAGTACCAAGAGACCCAGTACTTC. V is TRBV4-3 and J is TRBJ2-5, with TRBD1 as a possible D gene (5 bases). V lost 0 bases and J 0 bases, leaving 11 bases between the germline ends. Germline V CDR1 and CDR2: LGHNA, YSLEER. The CDR3 loop spans 16 amino acids.

This clonotype has only a few counts. The junction and the germline gene differ at one end; a read error may be behind it. The rearrangement links TRBV20-1 to TRBJ2-1; 7 positions match TRBD2. The CDR3 has 14 residues. In germline, CDR1 is DFQATT, CDR2 SNEGSKA (reference sequence). The CDR3 bases are TGCGGTGCAAACCGAGAGAGCGGGGAGGGTGAGCAGTTCTTC. This encodes CGANRESGEGEQFF.